Listed here are 13 T cell receptor beta chains from one sample, sequenced in a study of CD8 T cells in Susac syndrome. With random hexamers, reverse transcription was performed on about 0.5 to 1 ug of RNA. TCRdb reprocessed the immunoSEQ multiplex PCR reads with MiXCR, giving one entry per CDR3 protein. The table lists about 160,000 distinct CDR3 sequences, 85% to 95% of them singletons, with approximately 0.14% in the top ten. The sequenced material came from CD4+ T cells from PBMCs. The receptors were gathered from a human donor in good health.

This chain joins TRBV27 and TRBJ1-2; D perhaps matches TRBD1 (5 bases). Trimming shortened V by 4 bases and J by 4 bases, and 10 bases separated the two germline ends. Germline-derived CDR1 and CDR2 are MNHEY and SMNVEV (reference sequence). CDR3 length: 13 residues. CDR3 coding DNA: TGTGCCAGCAGTTCGGACATGGGCTATGGCTACACCTTC. This translates into CASSSDMGYGYTF.

This sequence joins TRBV14 and TRBJ1-4; 9 bases are shared with TRBD1. CDR1 and CDR2 (germline): SGHDN, FVKESK. V shed 1 base and J 8 bases; nucleotides not matched to a gene: 5. This CDR3 has 15 residues. CDR3 in DNA: TGTGCCAGCAGCCAAGCGGCGACAGGGGGGGAAAAACTGTTTTTT. Translation: CASSQAATGGEKLFF. The whole variable domain, remainder taken from reference TRBV14 and TRBJ1-4, is EAGVTQFPSHSVIEKGQTVTLRCDPISGHDNLYWYRRVMGKEIKFLLHFVKESKQDESGMPNNRFLAERTGGTYSTLKVQPAELEDSGVYFCASSQAATGGEKLFFGSGTQLSVL.

CDR3 residues: CASSSPGRLGGSEAFF. The CDR3 nucleotides are TGTGCCAGCAGCTCACCAGGGAGGCTAGGTGGGAGCGAAGCTTTCTTT. The genes are TRBV7-9 and TRBJ1-1; D may be TRBD1 (5 bases). Germline V gene sequence: CDR1 SEHNR, CDR2 FQNEAQ (reference sequence). The CDR3 sequence is 16 residues long. V was trimmed by 4 bases and J by 8 bases, leaving 23 bases between them.

The genes are TRBV10-3 and TRBJ1-1; 10 nucleotides match TRBD1. This CDR3 has 14 residues. V shed 4 bases and J 4 bases; nucleotides not matched to a gene: 3. The V gene's germline CDR1 is ENHRY and CDR2 SYGVKD. The CDR3 DNA is TGTGCCATCAGTGGACAGGGGGCGGCCACTGAAGCTTTCTTT. This translates into CAISGQGAATEAFF.

This chain joins TRBV7-3 and TRBJ2-7; 10 bases line up with TRBD2. CDR1 and CDR2 from the germline V gene are SGHTA and FQGTGA. The CDR3 extends over 15 amino acids. Trimming took 0 bases from V and 3 from J; bases not matched to a gene: 2. The CDR3 loop is CASSLTSSGGYEQYF. CDR3 DNA: TGTGCCAGCAGCTTAACGTCTAGCGGGGGCTACGAGCAGTACTTC.

The chain links TRBV20-1 to TRBJ2-7; a weak D match, TRBD1 (7 bases). V was clipped by 5 bases and J by 1 base, with 15 bases between them. The germline V gene has CDR1 DFQATT and CDR2 SNEGSKA (reference sequence). The CDR3 runs 14 residues. CDR3 nucleotides: TGCAGTGCTTACCCGACAGGGAGGTCCTACGAGCAGTACTTC. It translates to CSAYPTGRSYEQYF.

J is TRBJ1-4 and V is TRBV5-6, with D uncertain. V lost 2 bases and J 8 bases, leaving 13 bases between the germline ends. This CDR3 comprises 14 residues. Germline V gives CDR1 SGHDT, CDR2 YYEEEE. The DNA of the CDR3 is TGTGCCAGCAGCTTCAACGGGTTGGGAGAAAAACTGTTTTTT. Its protein product is CASSFNGLGEKLFF.

The chain links TRBV13 to TRBJ2-7; D uncertain. This CDR3 is 15 amino acids long. CDR1 and CDR2 from the germline V gene are PRHDT and FYEKMQ (reference sequence). Trimming pared 6 bases from V and 0 bases from J, leaving 15 bases between. The chain's CDR3 is CASSAEASSSYEQYF. The DNA of the CDR3 is TGTGCCAGCAGTGCCGAGGCTTCTAGCTCCTACGAGCAGTACTTC.

The CDR3 protein is CASSGRDLTGELFF. In DNA form, the CDR3 reads TGTGCCAGCAGCGGAAGGGACCTCACCGGGGAGCTGTTTTTT. V is TRBV9 and J is TRBJ2-2; D is possibly TRBD1 or TRBD2 (5 bases each). With 3 bases removed from V and 4 bases from J, the gap between germline ends came to 10 bases. The CDR3 loop spans 14 amino acids. The germline V gene encodes CDR1 SGDLS and CDR2 YYNGEE.

The chain has TRBV5-6 and TRBJ2-3; D is ambiguous. Germline assignment: CDR1 SGHDT and CDR2 YYEEEE. Trimming shortened V by 4 bases and J by 0 bases, and 9 bases separated the two germline ends. The CDR3 extends over 14 amino acids. CDR3 sequence: CASSRTASTDTQYF. The CDR3 nucleotides are TGTGCCAGCAGCCGGACGGCTAGCACAGATACGCAGTATTTT.

This chain links TRBV30 with TRBJ2-3, with TRBD2 matching over 16 bases. The junction had 3 bases not matched to a gene; V was cut back by 0 bases and J by 6 bases. Germline assignment: CDR1 GTSNPN and CDR2 SVGIG (reference sequence). CDR3 size: 16 residues. Written as DNA, the CDR3 is TGTGCCTGGAGTGTGGGGACTAGCGGGGGGGCCGATACGCAGTATTTT. It encodes CAWSVGTSGGADTQYF.

This chain uses TRBV5-4 with TRBJ2-7; tentatively, D is TRBD1 or TRBD2 (5 bases each). CDR3 length equals 14 residues. Trimming removed 4 bases at V and 1 base at J, with 12 bases between. The germline gives CDR1 SGHNT, CDR2 YYREEE (reference sequence). DNA for the CDR3: TGTGCCAGCAGCCCCCGGGACGGGTCCTACGAGCAGTACTTC. Protein product: CASSPRDGSYEQYF.

The chain couples TRBV10-3 to TRBJ2-7; no definite D call. The length of the CDR3 is 14 residues. CDR1 and CDR2 from the germline V gene are ENHRY and SYGVKD. Trimming took 0 bases from V and 6 from J, leaving 12 bases between them. CDR3: CAISESLGSLEQYF. The CDR3 nucleotides read TGTGCCATCAGTGAGTCGCTCGGATCCCTCGAGCAGTACTTC.